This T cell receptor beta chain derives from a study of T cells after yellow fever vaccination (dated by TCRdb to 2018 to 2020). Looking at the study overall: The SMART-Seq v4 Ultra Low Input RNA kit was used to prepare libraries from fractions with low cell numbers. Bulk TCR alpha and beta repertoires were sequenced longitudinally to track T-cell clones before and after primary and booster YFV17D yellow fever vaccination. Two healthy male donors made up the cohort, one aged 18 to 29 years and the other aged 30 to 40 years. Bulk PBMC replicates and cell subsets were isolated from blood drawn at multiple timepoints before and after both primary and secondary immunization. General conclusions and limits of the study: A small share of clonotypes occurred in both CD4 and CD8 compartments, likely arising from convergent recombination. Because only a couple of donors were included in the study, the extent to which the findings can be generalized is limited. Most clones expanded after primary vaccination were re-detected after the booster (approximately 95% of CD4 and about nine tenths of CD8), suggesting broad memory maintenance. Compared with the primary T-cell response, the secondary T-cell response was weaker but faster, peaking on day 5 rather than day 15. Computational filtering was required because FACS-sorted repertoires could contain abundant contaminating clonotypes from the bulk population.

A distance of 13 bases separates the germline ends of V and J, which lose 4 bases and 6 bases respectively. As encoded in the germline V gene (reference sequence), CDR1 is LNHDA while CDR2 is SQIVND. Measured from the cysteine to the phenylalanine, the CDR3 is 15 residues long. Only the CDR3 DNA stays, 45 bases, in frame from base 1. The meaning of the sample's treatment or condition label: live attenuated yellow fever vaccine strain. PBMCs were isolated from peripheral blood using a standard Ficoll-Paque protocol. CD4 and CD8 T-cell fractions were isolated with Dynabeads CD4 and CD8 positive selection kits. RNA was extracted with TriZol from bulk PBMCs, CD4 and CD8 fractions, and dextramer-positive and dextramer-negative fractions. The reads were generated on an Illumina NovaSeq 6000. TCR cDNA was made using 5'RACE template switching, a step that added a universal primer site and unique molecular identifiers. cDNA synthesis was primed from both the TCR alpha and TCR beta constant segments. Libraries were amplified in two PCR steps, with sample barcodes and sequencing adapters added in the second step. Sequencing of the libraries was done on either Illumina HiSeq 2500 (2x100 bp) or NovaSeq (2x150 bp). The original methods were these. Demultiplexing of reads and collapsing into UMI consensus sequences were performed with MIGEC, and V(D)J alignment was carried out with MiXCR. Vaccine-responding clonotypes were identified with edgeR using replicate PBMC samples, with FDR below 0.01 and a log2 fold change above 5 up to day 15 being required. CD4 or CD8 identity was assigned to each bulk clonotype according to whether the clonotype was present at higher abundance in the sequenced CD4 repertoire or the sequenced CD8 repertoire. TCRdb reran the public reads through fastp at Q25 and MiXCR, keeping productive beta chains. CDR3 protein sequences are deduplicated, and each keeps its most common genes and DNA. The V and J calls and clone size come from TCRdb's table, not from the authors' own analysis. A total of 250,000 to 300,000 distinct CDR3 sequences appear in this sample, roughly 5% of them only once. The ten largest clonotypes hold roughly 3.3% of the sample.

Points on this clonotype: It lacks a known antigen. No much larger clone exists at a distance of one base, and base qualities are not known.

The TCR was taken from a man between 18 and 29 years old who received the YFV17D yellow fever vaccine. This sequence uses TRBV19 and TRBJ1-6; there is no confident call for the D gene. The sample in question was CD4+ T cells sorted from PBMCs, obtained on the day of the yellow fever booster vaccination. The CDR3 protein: CASSTPGTANSPLHF. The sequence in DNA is TGTGCCAGTAGTACCCCGGGAACAGCTAATTCACCCCTCCACTTT.